These T cell receptor beta chains were read from a single sample in a study of blood T cell repertoires in COVID-19. Repertoires were generated with immunoSEQ multiplex PCR, while TCRdb's copy carries only in-frame clones and drops some. This table has approximately 230,000 clones, approximately 82% appearing once. The sequencing input was PBMCs or T cells enriched from blood (not recorded which). These receptors came from a middle-aged man who had recovered from COVID-19. Each CDR3 is given with its conserved first and last residue. Each record gives: clone size, V gene, D gene, J gene, CDR3 DNA, CDR3 protein. D genes are given only for firm matches. Size values are once, few and many counts, or a class for expanded clones, and some rows have none.

once,TRBV9,NA,TRBJ1-1,TGTGCCAGCAGCGTCAGTTTGAACACTGAAGCTTTCTTT,CASSVSLNTEAFF
NA,TRBV24-1,TRBD1,TRBJ2-1,TGTGCCACCAGTGACCATCGGACAGGGTCATATGAGCAGTTCTTC,CATSDHRTGSYEQFF
once,TRBV7-9,TRBD2,TRBJ2-5,TGTGCCAGCAGCTTAGGACTAGCGGGAGATTCGGCCCAAGAGACCCAGTACTTC,CASSLGLAGDSAQETQYF
NA,TRBV5-4,NA,TRBJ2-3,TGTGCCAGCAGCTTGGCCGGTACCGGCACAGATACGCAGTATTTT,CASSLAGTGTDTQYF
NA,TRBV7-2,NA,TRBJ2-7,TGTGCCAGCAGCTTAGGACAGTCTGTCGGATCCTACGAGCAGTACTTC,CASSLGQSVGSYEQYF
NA,TRBV4-1,NA,TRBJ2-3,TGCGCCAGCAGCCATAAAGGGGGGGCGGGCACAGATACGCAGTATTTT,CASSHKGGAGTDTQYF
NA,TRBV2,NA,TRBJ1-3,TGTGCCAGCAGTGGGGTCGGGGGGCCTGGAAACACCATATATTTT,CASSGVGGPGNTIYF
NA,TRBV29-1,NA,TRBJ2-2,TGCAGCGTTGCCGGGACATCAACCGGGGAGCTGTTTTTT,CSVAGTSTGELFF
NA,TRBV6-1,NA,TRBJ1-1,TGTGCCAGCAGTGAAGGGACAGCGAACACTGAAGCTTTCTTT,CASSEGTANTEAFF
NA,TRBV5-5,NA,TRBJ2-1,TGTGCTTCTCGACGTGGGGGCCTAGAGGTCAATGAGCAGTTCTTC,CASRRGGLEVNEQFF
NA,TRBV5-1,NA,TRBJ2-5,TGCGCCAGCAGCTTCAATCGACGGGAAGAGACCCAGTACTTC,CASSFNRREETQYF
NA,TRBV5-1,TRBD1,TRBJ1-1,TGCGCCAGCAGCGCAGACAGGGGGCGGGTAGGCACTGAAGCTTTCTTT,CASSADRGRVGTEAFF
NA,TRBV2,TRBD1,TRBJ1-6,TGTGCCAGCAGTGAAAGGGGGCATGATTCACCCCTCCACTTT,CASSERGHDSPLHF
NA,TRBV5-1,NA,TRBJ1-2,TGCGCCAGCAGCTTGCAACAGCAGGATGGCTACACCTTC,CASSLQQQDGYTF
few,TRBV11-2,TRBD1,TRBJ2-2,TGTGCCAGCAGCTTAGTCGGGACAGGGTCGGCCGGGGAGCTGTTTTTT,CASSLVGTGSAGELFF
NA,TRBV10-3,NA,TRBJ1-4,TGTGCCATCAGTGAGTCGTCCGGGGGGGGAGAAAAACTGTTTTTT,CAISESSGGGEKLFF
NA,TRBV2,NA,TRBJ2-5,TGTGCCAGCACCCGAATAGGGGCAGAGACCCAGTACTTC,CASTRIGAETQYF
NA,TRBV7-2,NA,TRBJ1-6,TGTGCCAGCAGCCAGTTTATGCAATCACCCCTCCACTTT,CASSQFMQSPLHF